This paragraph covers one TCR beta chain sequence. This clone has just one count. What antigen it recognizes has not been identified. Qualities for individual bases were not recorded, and no much larger clone is one base off. The data derive from a study of shared clonotypes between healthy human individuals (dated by TCRdb to about 2020). Study-wide context: Three men and two women, aged 18 to 49 years, made up the cohort. Blood TCR repertoires of 5 or 6 healthy adults were deeply sequenced to estimate repertoire size and the extent of clonotype sharing between individuals. Libraries were prepared and TCR repertoires were sequenced by different laboratories using diverse techniques, in order to increase sequencing depth and limit assay-specific biases. Each donor's leukapheresis produced roughly between roughly 0.94 and 9.5 billion PBMCs. For each donor, CD4 naive and CD4 memory were each given three plates, CD8 naive was given two plates, and CD8 memory was given one plate.

Beyond this particular receptor, the publication reports: Larger estimated clonotype richness was generally found for naive subsets than for memory subsets. Only blood was sampled, and tissue TCR repertoires likely differ from those in blood. Even with the large sequencing depth, rarefaction of the sorted-subset datasets indicated that sequencing was incomplete. Across several donors, about 5% of naive CD4, roughly 3.4% of naive CD8, 2% to 2.5% of memory CD4, and about 0.44% of memory CD8 clonotypes were shared. Pairwise subsampling indicated that sequencing depth was expected to affect the degree of clonotype sharing among donors. The small number of donors limited the genetic and exposure-history diversity represented. Clonotypes shared by all four sorted-subset donors showed higher generation probabilities than non-shared clonotypes.

TCR CDR3 regions were amplified from genomic DNA by multiplex PCR using the deep immunoSEQ assay. Genomic DNA extracted from each cell subset was distributed evenly over all wells of several immunoSEQ 96-well plates, and each plate served as one replicate. For sorted subsets, around 0.2 ug genomic DNA, equal to 30,000 or so T cell genomes, was loaded into each replicate PCR. Purified libraries were quantified with a Qubit 3.0 fluorometer, sized on a Bioanalyzer 2100, and re-quantified with the KAPA Library Quantification kit. A separate single-read 150-cycle Illumina NextSeq 550 flow cell was used to sequence each immunoSEQ 96-well plate. The paper's data handling went like this. Because only junctional sequences without quality scores were contained in the immunoSEQ output, filtering matching that applied to full-length reads could not be performed. To assign V/J genes and CDR3, sequences were annotated using PyIR, a Python wrapper for IgBLAST v1.9, with IMGT germline references. Any read was removed if the V/J assignment was weak (E-value above 1e-6), the CDR3 was missing, or the read contained stop codons, out-of-frame junctions, or ambiguous translated residues. V3J clonotypes were defined by identical inferred V gene, J gene, and CDR3 amino acid sequence. The percentage overlap between two repertoires was calculated by dividing the number of shared unique clonotypes by the size of the smaller repertoire. Three approaches were used to assess repertoire richness: RTK rarefaction, the Chao1 estimator, and Recon v2.1 estimates of unobserved clonotypes. For all TCRbeta clonotypes obtained by the gDNA method from a few donors, generation probabilities were computed with OLGA. What TCRdb holds here is the immuneACCESS table cut down to in-frame rearrangements. Part of the clones is not present; checked against another copy, under half of the missing clones reflect an unresolved V gene, and the others are unexplained. The V and J calls and clone size are taken from that table; D and trimming were inferred from the DNA. The sample has almost 750,000 clones on record, roughly two thirds of them singletons. The ten largest clonotypes hold less than 2% of the sample.

The donors were healthy, HIV-negative adults with no recently reported acute infections or vaccinations. Every donor was a Caucasian adult living in Nashville, Tennessee, USA. CD4+ T cells were enriched through magnetic negative selection, after which naive cells were positively selected on CD45RA and the remaining negative fraction served as the memory subset. After blood collection by leukapheresis, PBMCs were isolated using Ficoll-Histopaque density gradient centrifugation and then cryopreserved in the vapor phase of liquid nitrogen. Analytical flow cytometry was used to check the purity and quantity of each magnetically sorted T cell population. From each sorted fraction, genomic DNA was isolated and quantified by UV absorbance on a Nanodrop 2000c. As encoded in the germline V gene, CDR1 is SGHTS while CDR2 is YDEGEE. V loses 4 bases of germline sequence and J loses 2 bases, and the interval between the two ends is 16 bases. Inclusive of the bounding cysteine and phenylalanine, the CDR3 is 15 residues long. Here the CDR3 DNA is all that survives: 45 bases in frame from base 1.

Source material: memory CD4+ T cells sorted from blood. The cell subset or site tag for this specimen amounts to: CD45RA-negative fraction. This TCR derives from a woman in her 30s in good health. The V and J genes are TRBV5-8 and TRBJ2-7; too little of a D gene remains to name it. The CDR3 protein is CASSQASGPAYEQYF. DNA sequence: TGTGCCAGCAGCCAAGCGAGTGGACCTGCCTACGAGCAGTACTTC.